This T cell receptor (beta chain) derives from a study of blood T cell repertoires in COVID-19. Study background: Samples taken during acute and convalescent COVID-19 were collected in the United States, Italy and Spain. Sources were T cells, B-cell-depleted T cells, or PBMCs; the material itself was cDNA or gDNA.

In the study's own analysis: Researchers report that nucleated cell counts were estimated from reference gene primer amplification. Libraries were prepared by immunoSEQ multiplex PCR; TCRdb keeps only in-frame clonotypes and omits some of them. The V and J calls and the clone size are those of that table, but D and trimming were determined from the DNA. The sample consists of 200,000 to 250,000 clones, more than 80% of them appearing once. CDR1 and CDR2 from the germline V gene are SQVTM and ANQGSEA. The ends were cut back, 6 bases at V and 3 bases at J, with 18 bases in the middle. There are 15 residues in the CDR3.

This sequence originates from a man under 40 with COVID-19, enrolled during active disease. The chain links TRBV29-1 to TRBJ1-5; D possibly corresponds to TRBD1 (6 bases). Sequencing input: peripheral blood. The CDR3 reads CSVIISTGFNQPQHF. The DNA for the CDR3 is TGCAGCGTGATAATTTCGACAGGATTCAATCAGCCCCAGCATTTT. The full variable domain, in which reference TRBV29-1 and TRBJ1-5 provide the parts outside the CDR3, is SAVISQKPSRDICQRGTSLTIQCQVDSQVTMMFWYRQQPGQSLTLIATANQGSEATYESGFVIDKFPISRPNLTFSTLTVSNMSPEDSSIYLCSVIISTGFNQPQHFGDGTRLSIL.